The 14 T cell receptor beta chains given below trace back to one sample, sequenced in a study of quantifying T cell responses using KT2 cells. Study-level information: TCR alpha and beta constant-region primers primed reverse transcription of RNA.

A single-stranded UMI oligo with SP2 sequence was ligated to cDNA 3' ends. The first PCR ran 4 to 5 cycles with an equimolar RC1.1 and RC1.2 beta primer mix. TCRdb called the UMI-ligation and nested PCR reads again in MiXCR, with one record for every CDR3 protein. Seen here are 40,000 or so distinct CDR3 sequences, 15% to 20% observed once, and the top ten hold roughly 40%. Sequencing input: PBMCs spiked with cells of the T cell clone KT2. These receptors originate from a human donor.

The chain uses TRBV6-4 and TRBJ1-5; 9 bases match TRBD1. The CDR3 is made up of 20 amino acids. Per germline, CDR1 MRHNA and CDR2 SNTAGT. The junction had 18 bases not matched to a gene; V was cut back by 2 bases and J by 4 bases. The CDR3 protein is CASSDTISNDRGSGNQPQHF. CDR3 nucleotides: TGTGCCAGCAGTGACACAATCTCAAACGACAGGGGGTCGGGGAATCAGCCCCAGCATTTT.

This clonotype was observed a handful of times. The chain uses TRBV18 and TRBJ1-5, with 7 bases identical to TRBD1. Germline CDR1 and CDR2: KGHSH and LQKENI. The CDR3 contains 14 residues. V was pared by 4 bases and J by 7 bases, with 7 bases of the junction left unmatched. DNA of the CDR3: TGTGCCAGCTCACAAGGGGGCTGGGGACAGCCCCAGCATTTT. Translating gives CASSQGGWGQPQHF.

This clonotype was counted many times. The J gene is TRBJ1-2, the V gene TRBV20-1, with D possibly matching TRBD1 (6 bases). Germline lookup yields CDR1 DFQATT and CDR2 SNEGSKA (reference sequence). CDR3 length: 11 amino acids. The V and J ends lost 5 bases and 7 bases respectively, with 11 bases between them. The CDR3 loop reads CSAPSGAGYTF. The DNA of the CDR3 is TGCAGTGCTCCCTCAGGGGCTGGCTACACCTTC.

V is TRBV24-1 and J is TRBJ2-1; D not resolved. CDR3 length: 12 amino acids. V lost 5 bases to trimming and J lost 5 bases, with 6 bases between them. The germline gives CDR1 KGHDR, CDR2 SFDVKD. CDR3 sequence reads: CATSASNNEQFF. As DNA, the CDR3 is TGTGCCACCAGTGCTTCAAACAATGAGCAGTTCTTC.

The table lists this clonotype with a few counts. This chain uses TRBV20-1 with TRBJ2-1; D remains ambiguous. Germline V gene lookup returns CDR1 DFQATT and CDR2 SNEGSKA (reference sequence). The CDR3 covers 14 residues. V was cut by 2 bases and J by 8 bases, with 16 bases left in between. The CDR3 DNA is TGCAGTGCTAGAAAGGGTAATCATGGGGATGAGCAGTTCTTC. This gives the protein CSARKGNHGDEQFF.

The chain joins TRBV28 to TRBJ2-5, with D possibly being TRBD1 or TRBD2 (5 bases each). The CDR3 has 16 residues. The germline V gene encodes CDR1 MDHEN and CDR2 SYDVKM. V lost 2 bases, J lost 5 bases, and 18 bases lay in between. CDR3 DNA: TGTGCCAGCAGTTTACCCCCGGGACCGCGGAGGGAGACCCAGTACTTC. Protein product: CASSLPPGPRRETQYF.

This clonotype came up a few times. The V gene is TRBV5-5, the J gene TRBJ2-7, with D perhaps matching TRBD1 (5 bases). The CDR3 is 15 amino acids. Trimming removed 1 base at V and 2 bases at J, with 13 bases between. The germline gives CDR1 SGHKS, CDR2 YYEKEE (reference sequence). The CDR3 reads CASSLLPDRTYEQYF. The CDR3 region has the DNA TGTGCCAGCAGCTTGTTGCCCGACAGAACCTACGAGCAGTACTTC.

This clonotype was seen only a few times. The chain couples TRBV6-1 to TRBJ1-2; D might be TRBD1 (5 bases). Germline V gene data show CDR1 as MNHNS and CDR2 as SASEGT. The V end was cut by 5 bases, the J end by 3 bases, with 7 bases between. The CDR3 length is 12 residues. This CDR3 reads CASSTGDYGYTF. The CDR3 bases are TGTGCCAGCAGTACGGGGGACTATGGCTACACCTTC.

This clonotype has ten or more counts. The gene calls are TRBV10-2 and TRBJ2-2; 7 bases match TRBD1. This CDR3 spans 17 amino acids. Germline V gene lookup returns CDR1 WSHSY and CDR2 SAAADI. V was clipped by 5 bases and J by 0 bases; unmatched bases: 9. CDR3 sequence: CASSLHVGQTNTGELFF. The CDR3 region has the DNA TGCGCCAGCAGTCTTCATGTGGGACAGACGAACACCGGGGAGCTGTTTTTT.

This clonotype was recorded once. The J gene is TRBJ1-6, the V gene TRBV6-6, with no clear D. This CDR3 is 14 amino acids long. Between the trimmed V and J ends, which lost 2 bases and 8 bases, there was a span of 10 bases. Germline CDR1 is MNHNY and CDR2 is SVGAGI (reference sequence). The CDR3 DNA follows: TGTGCCAGCAGTTACGGGTGGGGTGATTCACCCCTCCACTTT. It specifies CASSYGWGDSPLHF.

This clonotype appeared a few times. CDR3 protein: CASSSDRSYNEQFF. The CDR3 DNA follows: TGTGCCAGCAGTTCGGACCGTTCCTACAATGAGCAGTTCTTC. V gene TRBV12-3 or TRBV12-4 combines with J gene TRBJ2-1; D remains ambiguous. V shed 4 bases and J shed 1 base, with 8 bases lying between them. This CDR3 spans 14 amino acids.

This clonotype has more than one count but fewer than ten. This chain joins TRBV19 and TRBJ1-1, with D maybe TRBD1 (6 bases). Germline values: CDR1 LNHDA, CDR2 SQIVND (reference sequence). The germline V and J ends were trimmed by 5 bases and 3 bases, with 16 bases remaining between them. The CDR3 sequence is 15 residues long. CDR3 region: CASSVSPRGYTEAFF. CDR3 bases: TGTGCCAGTAGTGTAAGTCCCAGGGGTTACACTGAAGCTTTCTTT.

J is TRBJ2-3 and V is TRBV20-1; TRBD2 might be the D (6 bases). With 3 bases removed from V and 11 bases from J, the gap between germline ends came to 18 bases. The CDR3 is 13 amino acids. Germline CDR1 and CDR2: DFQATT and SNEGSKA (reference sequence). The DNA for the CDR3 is TGCAGTGCTAGTTCCCCCGGGACTCAATTGCAGTATTTT. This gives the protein CSASSPGTQLQYF.

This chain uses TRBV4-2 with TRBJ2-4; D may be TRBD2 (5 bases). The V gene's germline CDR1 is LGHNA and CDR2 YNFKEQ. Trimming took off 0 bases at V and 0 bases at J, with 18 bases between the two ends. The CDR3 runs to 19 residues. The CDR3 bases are TGTGCCAGCAGCCAAGAAGTGCCTAGCCGGGGTCTAGCCAAAAACATTCAGTACTTC. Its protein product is CASSQEVPSRGLAKNIQYF.